The following is a T cell receptor beta chain sequence with its context. Its target is not known. Assay: immunoSEQ multiplex PCR; the TCRdb copy retains only in-frame clones and omits some. This sample has 150,000 to 200,000 clones, with about nine tenths found just once. These data belong to a study of T cell responses to AZD1222 COVID-19 vaccine. The study, taken as a whole, reports: Spike-specific TCR breadth and depth went up after people got two AZD1222 doses.

This CDR3 spans 14 amino acids. CDR1 LNHDA and CDR2 SQIVND come from the germline V gene (reference sequence). V lost 8 bases and J 1 base, leaving 14 bases between the germline ends. The chain recombines TRBV19 with TRBJ1-1; D is unclear. This material consisted of peripheral blood, taken on day 0 of MenACWY control vaccination. This receptor was identified in an adult in good health. CDR3 sequence reads: CASQSWGSNTEAFF. DNA of the CDR3: TGTGCCAGTCAGTCGTGGGGTTCGAACACTGAAGCTTTCTTT.